This T cell receptor (beta chain) was recorded in a study of blood T cell repertoires in COVID-19. V shed 5 bases and J 6 bases; nucleotides not matched to a gene: 12. Germline loops: CDR1 MNHEY, CDR2 SVGEGT. The CDR3 contains 16 residues. As originally analysed: Researchers report that nucleated cell counts were estimated from reference gene primer amplification. Using immunoSEQ multiplex PCR, the repertoire was profiled, and TCRdb retains in-frame clones only, with some absent. That table furnishes V, J and clone size, whereas the DNA furnished D and trimming. The sample gives under 300,000 clones, around 90% of which show up once; just under 0.8% is in the top ten.

This receptor was taken from a woman under 40 with acute or convalescent COVID-19. The genes are TRBV6-2 or TRBV6-3 and TRBJ2-3; 9 bases are shared with TRBD1. Sequenced: peripheral blood. CDR3 coding DNA: TGTGCCAGCAGTCCCGGGACAGGGAGACAAGTCGATACGCAGTATTTT. It yields the protein CASSPGTGRQVDTQYF.